The table lists the clone carrying this T cell receptor beta chain with a few counts. The authors prepared the TCRbeta library with unique molecular identifiers. MiXCR, applied by TCRdb to the PCR reads, yields one record per CDR3 protein. The data show roughly 500,000 distinct CDR3 sequences, over 25% seen once. There are 14 residues in the CDR3. Germline V gives CDR1 MNHNS, CDR2 SASEGT. V was clipped by 6 bases and J by 5 bases, with 17 bases between them. The sample is drawn from a study of T-cell reconstitution after alpha-beta-depleted transplantation in children. The sequencing here drew on PBMCs from the stem cell graft donor, taken from the stem cell graft. The clonotype was recovered from a human donor who donated a stem cell graft to a child with aplastic anemia. The chain joins TRBV6-1 to TRBJ2-7; D not resolved. The CDR3 bases are TGTGCCAGCAGCCCCACGCCGTACAAAAACGAGCAGTACTTC. It specifies CASSPTPYKNEQYF.